A selection of T cell receptor beta chains follows, all from one sample in a study of cytomegalovirus exposure and HLA in healthy donors. The method was immunoSEQ multiplex PCR; TCRdb's version includes in-frame clones alone and lacks a portion of them. The table lists some 150,000 clones, about a tenth of them singletons, with approximately 1.8% in the top ten. Sequencing used PBMCs. The receptors come from a male donor in good health and CMV-seronegative. Each CDR3 is given with its conserved first and last residue. Fields, in order: clone size, D gene, J gene, V gene, CDR3 protein, CDR3 DNA. The D gene is left open where the match is weak. Size values are once, few and many counts, or a class for expanded clones, and some rows have none.

>NA|NA|TRBJ1-1|TRBV29-1
CSVEDGAFF
TGCAGCGTTGAAGACGGGGCTTTCTTT
>NA|NA|TRBJ2-7|TRBV28
CASSPHVPTDEQYF
TGTGCCAGCAGCCCCCACGTTCCTACGGACGAGCAGTACTTC
>NA|TRBD1|TRBJ2-5|TRBV27
CASSGNGQGEETQYF
TGTGCCAGCAGTGGGAACGGACAGGGTGAAGAGACCCAGTACTTC
>few|NA|TRBJ1-5|TRBV6-6
CASSYSFTGSNQPQHF
TGTGCCAGCAGTTACTCGTTCACGGGTAGCAATCAGCCCCAGCATTTT
>NA|NA|TRBJ1-3|TRBV7-2
CASSQVAGAPGNTIYF
TGTGCCAGCAGTCAGGTGGCAGGGGCCCCTGGAAACACCATATATTTT
>few|NA|TRBJ1-2|TRBV25-1
CASSASDRPAPFNYGYTF
TGTGCCAGCAGTGCCTCTGACAGGCCAGCACCTTTTAACTATGGCTACACCTTC
>few|TRBD2|TRBJ2-5|TRBV25-1
CASSDSGGAGETQYF
TGTGCCAGCAGTGATAGCGGGGGGGCGGGAGAGACCCAGTACTTC
>NA|TRBD1|TRBJ2-6|TRBV4-3
CASSQDPGQVLSGANVLTF
TGCGCCAGCAGCCAAGACCCGGGACAGGTTCTCTCTGGGGCCAACGTCCTGACTTTC
>NA|NA|TRBJ2-7|TRBV6-1
CASSVVGVRLEQYF
TGTGCCAGCAGTGTAGTAGGGGTACGCCTCGAGCAGTACTTC
>few|NA|TRBJ1-5|TRBV30
CAWSVQGNQPQHF
TGTGCCTGGAGTGTACAGGGCAATCAGCCCCAGCATTTT
>NA|NA|TRBJ1-1|TRBV5-1
CASSLDRGGTEAFF
TGCGCCAGCAGCTTGGATAGGGGAGGCACTGAAGCTTTCTTT
>NA|TRBD2|TRBJ2-5|TRBV5-1
CASSDGTSGYFRETQYF
TGCGCCAGCAGCGACGGGACTAGCGGGTATTTTAGAGAGACCCAGTACTTC
>NA|TRBD1|TRBJ1-2|TRBV6-5
CASRQSIRDSYGYTF
TGTGCCAGCAGACAGTCCATCCGGGACAGCTATGGCTACACCTTC
>few|NA|TRBJ1-3|TRBV19
CASSRPARARAGNTIYF
TGTGCCAGTAGTAGGCCGGCCAGGGCTCGAGCTGGAAACACCATATATTTT
>few|TRBD2|TRBJ2-7|TRBV7-9
CASRTSGTYEQYF
TGTGCCAGCAGGACTAGCGGTACCTACGAGCAGTACTTC
>NA|NA|TRBJ1-1|TRBV18
CASSPRAQTEAFF
TGTGCCAGCTCACCTAGAGCACAGACTGAAGCTTTCTTT
>NA|NA|TRBJ1-3|TRBV21-1
CASSLRLPVSGTIYF
TGTGCCAGCAGCCTCCGGCTCCCAGTATCAGGCACCATATATTTT
>NA|TRBD2|TRBJ2-7|TRBV11-2
CASSLVTSGAYEQYF
TGTGCCAGCAGCTTAGTCACTAGCGGGGCTTACGAGCAGTACTTC
>NA|NA|TRBJ1-1|TRBV14
CASSPPVEGNTEAFF
TGTGCCAGCAGCCCCCCCGTGGAGGGGAACACTGAAGCTTTCTTT
>once|TRBD2|TRBJ2-3|TRBV9
CASSVSLAGSSDTQYF
TGTGCCAGCAGCGTATCGCTAGCGGGGTCTTCAGATACGCAGTATTTT
>few|NA|TRBJ1-2|TRBV29-1
CSVEGWYEDYGYTF
TGCAGCGTTGAAGGCTGGTACGAGGACTATGGCTACACCTTC
>NA|NA|TRBJ2-1|TRBV19
CASSIQVPHNEQFF
TGTGCCAGTAGTATCCAGGTACCTCACAATGAGCAGTTCTTC
>NA|NA|TRBJ1-1|TRBV28
CASSLINTEAFF
TGTGCCAGCAGCCTTATAAACACTGAAGCTTTCTTT
>few|TRBD1|TRBJ1-1|TRBV28
CASSPTGLRTEAFF
TGTGCCAGCAGTCCGACAGGGCTGAGAACTGAAGCTTTCTTT
>few|NA|TRBJ1-1|TRBV30
CAWSVRGREAFF
TGTGCCTGGAGTGTAAGGGGCCGTGAAGCTTTCTTT
>NA|TRBD1|TRBJ2-5|TRBV11-3
CASSSRDSQETQYF
TGTGCCAGCAGCAGCCGGGACAGCCAAGAGACCCAGTACTTC
>NA|NA|TRBJ1-1|TRBV6-6
CASSYSTQGGTEAFF
TGTGCCAGCAGTTACTCGACGCAGGGAGGGACTGAAGCTTTCTTT
>few|TRBD1|TRBJ2-3|TRBV7-9
CASSPRDRVPDTQYF
TGTGCCAGCAGCCCCCGGGACAGGGTGCCAGATACGCAGTATTTT
>few|NA|TRBJ1-3|TRBV4-1
CASSQDQVGLFSGNTIYF
TGCGCCAGCAGCCAAGATCAGGTCGGTCTCTTCTCTGGAAACACCATATATTTT
>few|TRBD1|TRBJ2-1|TRBV5-1
CASSLIQGANNEQFF
TGCGCCAGCAGCTTGATCCAGGGGGCGAACAATGAGCAGTTCTTC
>NA|NA|TRBJ2-2|TRBV10-3
CAIMAGASNTGELFF
TGTGCCATCATGGCAGGGGCCTCGAACACCGGGGAGCTGTTTTTT
>few|TRBD2|TRBJ2-3|TRBV11-3
CASKGPGGRSDTQYF
TGTGCCAGCAAGGGCCCGGGCGGGAGATCAGATACGCAGTATTTT
>few|TRBD1|TRBJ2-7|TRBV15
CATSIDRGHEQYF
TGTGCCACCTCTATTGACAGGGGCCACGAGCAGTACTTC
>few|NA|TRBJ1-4|TRBV5-6
CASSLVQGGKLFF
TGTGCCAGCAGCTTGGTGCAGGGAGGAAAACTGTTTTTT
>few|NA|TRBJ1-2|TRBV6-1
CASRQGSGYGYTF
TGTGCCAGCAGACAGGGATCGGGCTATGGCTACACCTTC
>NA|NA|TRBJ1-5|TRBV2
CASSYTGVGSNQPQHF
TGTGCCAGCAGTTATACGGGGGTAGGAAGCAATCAGCCCCAGCATTTT
>NA|NA|TRBJ2-1|TRBV6-5
CASSRGQGGGNEQFF
TGTGCCAGCAGCCGAGGACAGGGAGGGGGGAATGAGCAGTTCTTC
>once|TRBD1|TRBJ2-5|TRBV10-1
CASSAGQGARVEETQYF
TGCGCCAGCAGTGCGGGACAGGGGGCGAGGGTTGAAGAGACCCAGTACTTC
>few|TRBD1|TRBJ1-4|TRBV4-2
CASSLPQGATNEKLFF
TGTGCCAGCAGCCTTCCCCAGGGGGCAACTAATGAAAAACTGTTTTTT
>NA|TRBD1|TRBJ1-2|TRBV7-2
CASRGTGVRRGYTF
TGTGCCAGCAGAGGGACAGGGGTTCGTCGTGGCTACACCTTC
>NA|TRBD1|TRBJ1-3|TRBV5-1
CASSLTGEVIGNTIYF
TGCGCCAGCAGCCTGACAGGGGAGGTGATTGGAAACACCATATATTTT
>NA|NA|TRBJ1-4|TRBV7-2
CASSPPGDEKLFF
TGTGCCAGCAGCCCTCCGGGGGATGAAAAACTGTTTTTT
>NA|NA|TRBJ1-3|TRBV18
CASSPSSLPGGNTIYF
TGTGCCAGCTCACCTTCCTCACTCCCGGGAGGAAACACCATATATTTT
>few|NA|TRBJ2-5|TRBV6-1
CASTEVGGPRETQYF
TGTGCCAGCACCGAGGTGGGGGGGCCGCGAGAGACCCAGTACTTC
>NA|TRBD2|TRBJ2-3|TRBV27
CASSPLAGGPGDTQYF
TGTGCCAGCAGTCCGTTAGCGGGGGGGCCGGGAGATACGCAGTATTTT
>few|TRBD1|TRBJ2-5|TRBV11-2
CASSLGTGGETQYF
TGTGCCAGCAGCTTAGGGACAGGCGGAGAGACCCAGTACTTC